The entry that follows covers one T cell receptor beta chain sequence. Germline-derived CDR1 and CDR2 are SGHDT and YYEEEE. Trimming shortened V by 0 bases and J by 0 bases, and 10 bases separated the two germline ends. CDR3 length: 15 residues. This table comes from immunoSEQ multiplex PCR, and its TCRdb copy is limited to in-frame clones, with some not included. The sample yields approximately 130,000 clones, approximately 93% seen once. The data were taken from a study of T cell responses to AZD1222 COVID-19 vaccine. The clonotype comes from an adult in good health. The sample consisted of peripheral blood, taken on day 0 of AZD1222 vaccination. The rearrangement joins TRBV5-6 to TRBJ2-7; D is uncertain. This CDR3 reads CASSLGAGRSYEQYF. CDR3 DNA sequence: TGTGCCAGCAGCTTGGGTGCAGGTCGCTCCTACGAGCAGTACTTC.